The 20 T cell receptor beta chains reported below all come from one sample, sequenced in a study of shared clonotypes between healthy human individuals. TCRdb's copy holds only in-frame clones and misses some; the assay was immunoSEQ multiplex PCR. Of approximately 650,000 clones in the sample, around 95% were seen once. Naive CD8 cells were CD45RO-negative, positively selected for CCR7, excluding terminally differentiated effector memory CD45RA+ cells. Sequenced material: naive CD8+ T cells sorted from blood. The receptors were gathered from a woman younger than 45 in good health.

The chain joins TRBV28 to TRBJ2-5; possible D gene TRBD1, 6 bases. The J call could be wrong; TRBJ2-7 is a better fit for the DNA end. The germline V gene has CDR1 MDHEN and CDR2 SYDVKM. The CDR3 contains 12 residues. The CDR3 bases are TGTGCCAGCAGCCACACAGGGAGCGAGCAGTACTTC. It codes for CASSHTGSEQYF.

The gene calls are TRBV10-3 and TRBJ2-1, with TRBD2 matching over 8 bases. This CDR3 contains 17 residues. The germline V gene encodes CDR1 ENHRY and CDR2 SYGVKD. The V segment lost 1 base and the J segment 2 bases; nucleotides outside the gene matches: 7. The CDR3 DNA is TGTGCCATCAGTGAGTACCTGGCGGGGGGCCCCTACAATGAGCAGTTCTTC. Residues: CAISEYLAGGPYNEQFF.

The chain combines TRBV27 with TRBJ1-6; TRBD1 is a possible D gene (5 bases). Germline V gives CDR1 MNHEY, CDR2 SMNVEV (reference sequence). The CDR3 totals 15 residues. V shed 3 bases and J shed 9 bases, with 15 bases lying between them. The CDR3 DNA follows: TGTGCCAGCAGTTTTATGGGAGGGGTGAGTTCACCCCTCCACTTT. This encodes CASSFMGGVSSPLHF.

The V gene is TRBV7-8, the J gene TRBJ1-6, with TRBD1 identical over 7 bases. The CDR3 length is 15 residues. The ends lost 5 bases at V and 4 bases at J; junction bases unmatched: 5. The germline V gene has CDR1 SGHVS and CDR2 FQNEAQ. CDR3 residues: CASSEGQNYNSPLHF. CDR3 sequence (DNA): TGTGCCAGCAGCGAGGGACAGAATTATAATTCACCCCTCCACTTT.

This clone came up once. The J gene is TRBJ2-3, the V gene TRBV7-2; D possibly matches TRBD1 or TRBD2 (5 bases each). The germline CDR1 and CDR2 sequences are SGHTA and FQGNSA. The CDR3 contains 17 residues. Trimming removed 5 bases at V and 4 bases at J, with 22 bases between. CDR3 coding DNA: TGTGCCAGCAGCCTGATCCTCGGGGCGGAAGGGGCAGATACGCAGTATTTT. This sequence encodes CASSLILGAEGADTQYF.

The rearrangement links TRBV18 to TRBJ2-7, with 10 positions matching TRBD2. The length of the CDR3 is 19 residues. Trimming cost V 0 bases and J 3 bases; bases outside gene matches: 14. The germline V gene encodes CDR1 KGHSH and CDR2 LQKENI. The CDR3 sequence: CASSPPGTRRLAGHYEQYF. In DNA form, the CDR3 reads TGTGCCAGCTCACCACCGGGGACAAGGCGACTAGCGGGTCACTACGAGCAGTACTTC.

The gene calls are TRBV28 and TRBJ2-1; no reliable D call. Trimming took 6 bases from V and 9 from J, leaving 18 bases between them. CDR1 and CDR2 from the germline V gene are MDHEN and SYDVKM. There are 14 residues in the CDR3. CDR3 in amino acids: CASSWVGSHGEQFF. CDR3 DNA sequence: TGTGCCAGCAGCTGGGTGGGGTCTCACGGTGAGCAGTTCTTC.

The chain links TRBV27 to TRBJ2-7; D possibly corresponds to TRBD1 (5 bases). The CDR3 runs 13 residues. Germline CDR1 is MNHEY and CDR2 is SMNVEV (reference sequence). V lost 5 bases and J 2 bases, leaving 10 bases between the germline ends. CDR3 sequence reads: CASSDSGAYEQYF. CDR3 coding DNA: TGTGCCAGCAGTGACAGTGGGGCCTACGAGCAGTACTTC.

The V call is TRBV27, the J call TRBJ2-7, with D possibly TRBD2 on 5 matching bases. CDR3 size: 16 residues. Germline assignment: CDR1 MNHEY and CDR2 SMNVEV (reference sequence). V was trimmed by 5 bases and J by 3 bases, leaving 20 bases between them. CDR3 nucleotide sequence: TGTGCCAGCAGTCCCCACTGGCGGAGGATGGGCTACGAGCAGTACTTC. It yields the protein CASSPHWRRMGYEQYF.

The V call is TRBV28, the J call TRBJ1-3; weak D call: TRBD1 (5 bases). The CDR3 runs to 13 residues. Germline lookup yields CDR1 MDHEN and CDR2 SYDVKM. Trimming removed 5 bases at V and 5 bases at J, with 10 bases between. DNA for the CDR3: TGTGCCAGCAGTCCCCAGGGAAGAAACACCATATATTTT. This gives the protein CASSPQGRNTIYF.

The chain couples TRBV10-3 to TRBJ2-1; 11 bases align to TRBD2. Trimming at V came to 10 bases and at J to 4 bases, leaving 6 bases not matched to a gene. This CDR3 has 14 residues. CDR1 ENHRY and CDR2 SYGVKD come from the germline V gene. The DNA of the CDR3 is TGTGCCAACTCCGGGACTAGCGGATACAATGAGCAGTTCTTC. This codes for CANSGTSGYNEQFF.

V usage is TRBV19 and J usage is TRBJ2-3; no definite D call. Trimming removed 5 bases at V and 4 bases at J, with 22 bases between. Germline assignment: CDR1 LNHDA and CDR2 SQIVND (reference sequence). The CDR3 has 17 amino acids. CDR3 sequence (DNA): TGTGCCAGTAGTCCGCTCTGGCGGCAACGTGACTCAGATACGCAGTATTTT. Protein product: CASSPLWRQRDSDTQYF. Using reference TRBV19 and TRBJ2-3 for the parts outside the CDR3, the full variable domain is DGGITQSPKYLFRKEGQNVTLSCEQNLNHDAMYWYRQDPGQGLRLIYYSQIVNDFQKGDIAEGYSVSREKKESFPLTVTSAQKNPTAFYLCASSPLWRQRDSDTQYFGPGTRLTVL.

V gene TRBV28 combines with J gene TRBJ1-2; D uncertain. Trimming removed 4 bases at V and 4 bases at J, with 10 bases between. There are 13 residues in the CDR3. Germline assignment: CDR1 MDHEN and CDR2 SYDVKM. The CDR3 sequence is CASSYRQTYGYTF. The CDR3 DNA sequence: TGTGCCAGCAGTTATAGGCAGACCTATGGCTACACCTTC.

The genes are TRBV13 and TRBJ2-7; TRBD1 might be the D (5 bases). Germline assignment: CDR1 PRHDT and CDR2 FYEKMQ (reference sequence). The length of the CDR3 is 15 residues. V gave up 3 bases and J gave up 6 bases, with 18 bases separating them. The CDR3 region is CASSFGTGFPTEQYF. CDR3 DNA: TGTGCCAGCAGCTTTGGAACAGGATTCCCCACCGAGCAGTACTTC.

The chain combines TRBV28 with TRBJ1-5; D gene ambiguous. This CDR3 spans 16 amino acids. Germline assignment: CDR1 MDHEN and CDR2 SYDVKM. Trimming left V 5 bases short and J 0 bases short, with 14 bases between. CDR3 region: CASSPGKRYSNQPQHF. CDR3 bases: TGTGCCAGCAGTCCCGGCAAACGGTATAGCAATCAGCCCCAGCATTTT.

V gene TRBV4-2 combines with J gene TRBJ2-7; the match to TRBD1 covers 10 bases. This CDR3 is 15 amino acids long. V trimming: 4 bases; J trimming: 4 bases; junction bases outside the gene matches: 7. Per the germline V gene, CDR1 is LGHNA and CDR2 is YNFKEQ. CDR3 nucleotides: TGTGCCAGCAGCCTCTTCCGGGGACAGGGGTACGAGCAGTACTTC. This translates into CASSLFRGQGYEQYF.

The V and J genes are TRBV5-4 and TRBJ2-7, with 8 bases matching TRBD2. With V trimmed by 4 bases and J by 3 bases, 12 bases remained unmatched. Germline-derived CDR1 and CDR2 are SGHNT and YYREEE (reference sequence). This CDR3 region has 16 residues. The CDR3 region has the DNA TGTGCCAGCAGCGACACCCGTTTGCGGGAGGACTACGAGCAGTACTTC. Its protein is CASSDTRLREDYEQYF.

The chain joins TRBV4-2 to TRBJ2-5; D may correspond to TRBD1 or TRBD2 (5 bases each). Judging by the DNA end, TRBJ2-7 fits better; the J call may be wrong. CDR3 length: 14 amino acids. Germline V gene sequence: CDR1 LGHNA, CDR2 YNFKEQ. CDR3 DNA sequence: TGTGCCAGCAGCCAAGATACGGGACGAACCGAGCAGTACTTC. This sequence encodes CASSQDTGRTEQYF.

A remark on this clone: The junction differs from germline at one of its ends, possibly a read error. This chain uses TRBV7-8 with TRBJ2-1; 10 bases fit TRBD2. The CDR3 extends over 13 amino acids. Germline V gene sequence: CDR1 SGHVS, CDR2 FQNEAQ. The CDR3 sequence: CASSVAGGSEQFF. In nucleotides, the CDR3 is TGTGCCAGCAGCGTAGCGGGAGGCTCTGAGCAGTTCTTC.

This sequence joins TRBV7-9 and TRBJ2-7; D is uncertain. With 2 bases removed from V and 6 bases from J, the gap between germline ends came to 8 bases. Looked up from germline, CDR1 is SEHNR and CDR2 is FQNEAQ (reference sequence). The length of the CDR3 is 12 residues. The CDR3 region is CASSLFVSEQYF. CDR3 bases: TGTGCCAGCAGCTTATTTGTCTCCGAGCAGTACTTC.